Described below is a single T cell receptor (beta chain) sequence and its context. The data originate from a study of blood T cell repertoires in COVID-19. The overall study: Collection of acute and convalescent COVID-19 samples took place in the United States, Italy and Spain. PBMCs, B-cell-depleted T cells, or T cells provided the cDNA or gDNA that made up the material.

Germline V lookup: CDR1 MNHEY, CDR2 SVGAGI. The CDR3 is made up of 13 amino acids. Trimming cost V 6 bases and J 7 bases, with 16 bases left between them. Authors' processing steps: Reference gene primer amplification yielded estimated nucleated cell counts. Method: immunoSEQ multiplex PCR; TCRdb's copy keeps in-frame clones and lacks some. The V and J calls and clone size are taken from that table; D and trimming were inferred from the DNA. The sample carries over 110,000 clones, under 90% recorded once. The specimen was peripheral blood. The source of this sequence is a man aged 70-80 years who had recovered from COVID-19. The chain uses TRBV6-5 and TRBJ2-7; weak D call: TRBD2 (5 bases). CDR3 protein: CASRVPEDWEQYF. The CDR3 bases are TGTGCCAGCAGAGTTCCGGAGGATTGGGAGCAGTACTTC.